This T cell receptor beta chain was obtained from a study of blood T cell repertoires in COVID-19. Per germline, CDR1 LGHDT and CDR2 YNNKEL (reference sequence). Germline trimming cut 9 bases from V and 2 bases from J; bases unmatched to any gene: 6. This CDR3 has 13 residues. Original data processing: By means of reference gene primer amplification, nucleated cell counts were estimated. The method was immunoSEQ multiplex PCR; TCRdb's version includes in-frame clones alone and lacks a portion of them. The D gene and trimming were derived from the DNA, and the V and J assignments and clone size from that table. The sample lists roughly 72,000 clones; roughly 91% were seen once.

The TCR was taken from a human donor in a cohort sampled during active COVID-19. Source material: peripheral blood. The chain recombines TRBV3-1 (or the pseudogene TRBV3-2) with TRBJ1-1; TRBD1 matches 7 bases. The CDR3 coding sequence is TGTGCCAGTTGCGACAGGGTAAACACTGAAGCTTTCTTT. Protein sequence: CASCDRVNTEAFF.